This T cell receptor beta chain was retrieved from a study of T cells in Graves' hyperthyroidism and ophthalmopathy. Regarding the study as a whole: Among thyroid clonotypes expanded above 0.001, most also appeared in blood.

Trimming left V 0 bases short and J 6 bases short, with 3 bases between. CDR1 SGHDN and CDR2 FVKESK come from the germline V gene. The CDR3 runs 12 residues. This clonotype appeared many times. What it binds is unknown. What was amplified from RNA transcripts were TCR beta CDR3 regions. An initial round of RT-PCR targeting the TCR CDR3 relied on the HTBI primer set. TCRdb used MiXCR to reprocess the multiplex PCR reads, holding one entry per CDR3 protein. The sample has approximately 640,000 distinct CDR3 sequences; approximately 15% are singletons. The chain recombines TRBV14 with TRBJ2-1; D remains unclear. The sequenced material came from blood. The receptor was isolated from a middle-aged man with Graves' hyperthyroidism. The CDR3, as DNA: TGTGCCAGCAGCCAAGAGGGCAATGAGCAGTTCTTC. The encoded protein is CASSQEGNEQFF.